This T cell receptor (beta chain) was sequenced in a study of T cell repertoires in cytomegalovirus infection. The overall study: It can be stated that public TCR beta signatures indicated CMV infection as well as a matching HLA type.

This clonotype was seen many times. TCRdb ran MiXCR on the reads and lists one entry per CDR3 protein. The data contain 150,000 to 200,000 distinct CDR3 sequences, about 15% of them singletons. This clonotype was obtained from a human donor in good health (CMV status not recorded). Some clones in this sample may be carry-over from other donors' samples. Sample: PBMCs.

The CDR3 DNA follows: TGTGCCAGCGACTCGGGTACTCAGCCCCAGCATTTT. Translation: CASDSGTQPQHF. V gene TRBV6-2 or TRBV6-3 combines with J gene TRBJ1-5; D not resolved. The V gene's germline CDR1 is MNHEY and CDR2 SVGEGT. This CDR3 contains 12 residues. The ends were cut back, 8 bases at V and 6 bases at J, with 11 bases in the middle.